The 14 T cell receptor beta chains below come from one sample, sequenced in a study of T-cell memory formation after mild COVID-19. TCRdb reanalysed the 5' RACE reads using MiXCR and keeps one entry per CDR3 protein. The table includes a few hundred thousand distinct CDR3 sequences, about 20% detected once. Sample: PBMCs or a T cell subset sorted from them (not recorded which). These receptors were collected from a man younger than 35 who had mild COVID-19 (a few samples of this study predate the infection). Cell type and time point are not known.

The chain links TRBV24-1 to TRBJ2-2, with 8 bases identical to TRBD2. CDR3 length: 12 amino acids. Germline V gives CDR1 KGHDR, CDR2 SFDVKD. J lost 7 bases, V lost 12 bases, and 6 bases had no gene match. CDR3 amino acids: CASAGASGELFF. The CDR3 DNA reads as TGTGCCTCAGCGGGGGCAAGCGGGGAGCTGTTTTTT.

The chain couples TRBV12-3 or TRBV12-4 to TRBJ2-2, with 8 nucleotides matching TRBD2. Germline trimming cut 6 bases from V and 5 bases from J; bases unmatched to any gene: 20. This CDR3 is 19 amino acids long. The CDR3 DNA is TGTGCCAGCAGATTTTCCGGCAGGGCTAGCGGGTCAGGAACCGGGGAGCTGTTTTTT. It encodes CASRFSGRASGSGTGELFF.

This clonotype occurred a few times. The chain joins TRBV5-1 to TRBJ1-1, with D possibly TRBD1 on 5 matching bases. This CDR3 has 14 amino acids. Germline V gene lookup returns CDR1 SGHRS and CDR2 YFSETQ. V lost 0 bases and J 3 bases, leaving 9 bases between the germline ends. CDR3 coding DNA: TGCGCCAGCAGCTTGGCCTCGGGGGACACTGAAGCTTTCTTT. The encoded protein is CASSLASGDTEAFF.

A few counts support this clonotype. The chain joins TRBV7-3 to TRBJ2-3; D is undetermined. V lost 5 bases to trimming and J lost 5 bases, with 14 bases between them. Germline V gives CDR1 SGHTA, CDR2 FQGTGA. CDR3 length: 14 residues. Here the CDR3 reads CASSPDGMGDTQYF. CDR3 nucleotides: TGTGCCAGCAGCCCTGATGGGATGGGAGATACGCAGTATTTT.

There are a few counts of this clonotype. The gene calls are TRBV4-1 and TRBJ2-7, with 7 bases lining up with TRBD1. CDR3 length equals 16 residues. Trimming at V came to 2 bases and at J to 2 bases, leaving 9 bases not matched to a gene. Germline V gene data show CDR1 as MGHRA and CDR2 as YSYEKL. As DNA, the CDR3 is TGCGCCAGCAGCCAATCTGGGACAGCTGGCACCTACGAGCAGTACTTC. As protein: CASSQSGTAGTYEQYF.

This clonotype was recorded at least ten times. The gene calls are TRBV12-3 or TRBV12-4 and TRBJ1-5; 7 bases are shared with TRBD1. V shed 3 bases and J 7 bases; nucleotides not matched to a gene: 3. The CDR3 runs 13 residues. CDR3 residues: CASSLAGGQPQHF. The CDR3 bases are TGTGCCAGCAGTTTGGCAGGGGGGCAGCCCCAGCATTTT.

The V call is TRBV4-2, the J call TRBJ1-2; 7 bases are shared with TRBD1. Trimming removed 4 bases from V and 2 bases from J; junction bases left unmatched: 7. Germline CDR1 reads LGHNA; CDR2 reads YNFKEQ. This CDR3 contains 15 residues. The CDR3 is CASSPNYRGNYGYTF. The CDR3 bases are TGTGCCAGCAGCCCCAACTACAGGGGAAACTATGGCTACACCTTC.

The rearrangement uses TRBV12-3 or TRBV12-4 and TRBJ1-1, with a possible D match to TRBD1 (5 bases). Deletions cut 10 bases from V and 4 bases from J, with 13 bases between. The CDR3 is 12 amino acids. The CDR3, as DNA: TGTGCCACGACGGGGGGAATCACTGAAGCTTTCTTT. It codes for CATTGGITEAFF.

The sample holds a few counts of this clonotype. The rearrangement joins TRBV5-1 to TRBJ2-5, with D perhaps matching TRBD2 (5 bases). V was trimmed by 5 bases and J by 5 bases, leaving 13 bases between them. Germline assignment: CDR1 SGHRS and CDR2 YFSETQ. The CDR3 spans 13 residues. The CDR3 coding sequence is TGCGCCAGCAGTTCAATCTCGGGGGAGACCCAGTACTTC. Translated, it gives CASSSISGETQYF.

This clonotype was counted many times. J is TRBJ1-2 and V is TRBV29-1, with TRBD1 matching 7 bases. The CDR3 loop spans 11 amino acids. Germline loops: CDR1 SQVTM, CDR2 ANQGSEA. V dropped 7 bases and J dropped 3; count of bases not matched to a gene: 2. DNA of the CDR3: TGCAGCGAAGGGGGCGACTATGGCTACACCTTC. Encoded protein: CSEGGDYGYTF.

V gene TRBV7-9 combines with J gene TRBJ1-1; D not resolved. There are 15 residues in the CDR3. The V gene lost 4 bases and the J gene lost 8 bases, with 20 bases spanning the gap. Germline CDR1 SEHNR, CDR2 FQNEAQ (reference sequence). The CDR3 loop is CASSSWQAPRTEAFF. CDR3 in DNA: TGTGCCAGCAGCTCTTGGCAGGCGCCCAGGACGGAAGCTTTCTTT.

This clonotype appeared many times. J is TRBJ2-2 and V is TRBV5-1, with D tentatively TRBD2 (6 bases). CDR1 is SGHRS, CDR2 YFSETQ, per germline. V was cut by 0 bases and J by 0 bases, with 9 bases left in between. The CDR3 is 16 amino acids. In DNA form, the CDR3 reads TGCGCCAGCAGCTTGGTCTCGGGGGCGAACACCGGGGAGCTGTTTTTT. Protein sequence: CASSLVSGANTGELFF.

V and J are TRBV4-3 and TRBJ2-7; D remains ambiguous. Germline loops: CDR1 LGHNA, CDR2 YSLEER. The CDR3 consists of 16 residues. The V and J ends lost 0 bases and 2 bases respectively, with 14 bases between them. Here the CDR3 DNA reads TGCGCCAGCAGCCAAGATCGGCCGAGAGCTACCTACGAGCAGTACTTC. Its translation is CASSQDRPRATYEQYF.

This chain joins TRBV28 and TRBJ1-2, with no clear D. This CDR3 contains 15 residues. Per germline, CDR1 MDHEN and CDR2 SYDVKM. V was trimmed by 1 base and J by 2 bases, leaving 11 bases between them. The CDR3: CASSLSGLRNYGYTF. CDR3 bases: TGTGCCAGCAGTTTATCCGGGTTGAGAAACTATGGCTACACCTTC.